The entry below describes one TCR beta chain. No antigen is known for it. Base qualities are not at hand, and no much larger clone is one base apart. The CDR3 holds 15 amino acids from the cysteine to the phenylalanine. The retained sequence is limited to the CDR3, 45 bases, with the frame set at the first base. The germline V and J ends show losses of 5 bases and 5 bases respectively, and no gene match explains 8 bases of the junction. CDR1 and CDR2 (SEHNR, FQNEAQ) derive from the germline V gene (reference sequence). Synthetic TCR analog templates were spiked into each PCR so that absolute template abundance could be estimated from read counts. The immunoSEQ assay was used to amplify TCRbeta CDR3 regions from genomic DNA with bias-controlled V and J gene primers. Sequencing of rearranged TCRbeta segments was done at approximately 20X coverage. From the authors' description of their analysis: Clustering was used to correct sequencing errors, and CDR3s were annotated against IMGT to assign V, D and J genes. Downstream analyses used only productive TCRbeta rearrangements and left out out-of-frame or stop-codon sequences. Clonality was computed as one minus Shannon entropy normalized by the log of the number of unique productive sequences. Clones differing between time points or between blood and tumor were identified by Fisher's exact test with Benjamini-Hochberg correction at adjusted p below 0.01. Held by TCRdb, this immuneACCESS table contains in-frame sequences only and omits some clones. Under half of the omission traces to an unresolved V gene where checked; the cause of the rest is unknown. Clone size and V and J calls were adopted from that table, with D and trimming inferred from the DNA. Present in this sample are approximately 90,000 clones, 80% to 85% of which were seen just once. The ten largest make up roughly 1.9% of the sample.

The data derive from a study of PD-L1 blockade in urothelial cancer (TCRdb year 2017). For the study in its entirety: Every patient began therapy in the mid-2010s and was given atezolizumab 1,200 mg intravenously every 3 weeks. About nine tenths of the roughly 29 patients were males with bladder-origin urothelial cancer, and about 65% of the 29 reported a prior smoking history. Patients had an ECOG performance status of 0 or 1 and had received between 0 and 3 prior chemotherapy regimens. Blood samples were analyzed 3 weeks after the start of treatment (second dose) and 6 weeks after the start of treatment. Blood samples gave median yields of approximately 130,000 T cells and tens of thousands of unique TCRs, along with a median clonality of 0.080. The study was an exploratory multi-omic analysis of somatic, immune and clinical correlates of response to PD-L1 blockade with atezolizumab in urothelial cancer. Pretreatment tumor samples, along with matched peripheral blood collected serially before and after atezolizumab treatment, underwent TCR sequencing. Durable clinical benefit meant progression-free survival longer than 6 months, and TCR features were also tested against progression-free and overall survival. In the same patients who had TCR sequencing, pretreatment tumors also underwent whole exome sequencing and RNA sequencing. Several patients reached durable clinical benefit, while some 20 patients did not. Pretreatment blood TCR-seq was available for about 28 patients, at least one posttreatment blood collection was obtained for around 25 patients, and tumor TCR-seq was available for around 25 patients.

Read against the paper, the sample's time point label means: pretreatment peripheral blood. A cohort of about 27 patients with locally advanced or metastatic urothelial carcinoma, treated at Memorial Sloan Kettering on a trial protocol, was included. Peripheral blood mononuclear cells were collected pretreatment and during treatment, at between 1 and 8 total time points per patient. The Qiagen DNeasy Blood extraction kit was used to purify genomic DNA from total PBMCs and from tumor samples. PBMCs were collected pretreatment and during treatment, and were isolated and stored as previously described. Results the study describes overall, beyond this receptor: A pretreatment peripheral blood TCR clonality below the median was linked to improved progression-free and overall survival. Because the sample size was small (n of about 30) and many exploratory analyses were performed, the results are intended to be hypothesis-generating. At 3 weeks after the start of treatment, tumor-associated TCR clones in peripheral blood had expanded more in patients with durable benefit (n of about 20, p = 0.022).

This TCR was recovered from a man in his sixties with urothelial cancer. The rearrangement joined TRBV7-9 to TRBJ2-7; TRBD1 matches 11 bases in the middle. Specimen: PBMCs, collected around atezolizumab (anti-PD-L1) treatment. CDR3 sequence: CASSPFGTGGNEQYF. The nucleotide sequence reads as follows: TGTGCCAGCAGCCCCTTCGGGACAGGGGGAAACGAGCAGTACTTC.